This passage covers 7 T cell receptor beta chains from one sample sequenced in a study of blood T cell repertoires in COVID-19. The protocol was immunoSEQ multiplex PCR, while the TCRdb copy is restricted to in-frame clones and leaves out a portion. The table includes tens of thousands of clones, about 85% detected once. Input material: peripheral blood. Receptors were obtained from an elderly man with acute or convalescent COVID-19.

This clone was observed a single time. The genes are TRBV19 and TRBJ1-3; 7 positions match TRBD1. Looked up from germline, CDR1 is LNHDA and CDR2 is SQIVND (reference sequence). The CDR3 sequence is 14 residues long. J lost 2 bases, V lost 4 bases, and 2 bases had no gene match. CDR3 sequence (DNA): TGTGCCAGTAGTAGAGGGGGCCCTGGAAACACCATATATTTT. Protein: CASSRGGPGNTIYF.

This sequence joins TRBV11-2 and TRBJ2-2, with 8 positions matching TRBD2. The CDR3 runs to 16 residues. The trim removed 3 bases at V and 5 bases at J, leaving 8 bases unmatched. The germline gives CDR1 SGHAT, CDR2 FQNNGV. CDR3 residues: CASSLLREVYTGELFF. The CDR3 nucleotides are TGTGCCAGCAGCTTGTTGCGGGAGGTATATACCGGGGAGCTGTTTTTT.

DNA for the CDR3: TGTGCCAGCAGCAAAGCAGGTATCGCTAATGAAAAACTGTTTTTT. Amino acids: CASSKAGIANEKLFF. J is TRBJ1-4 and V is TRBV3-1 (or the pseudogene TRBV3-2); D remains ambiguous. The CDR3 spans 15 residues. CDR1 and CDR2 (germline): LGHDT, YNNKEL (reference sequence). Trimming took off 5 bases at V and 3 bases at J, with 13 bases between the two ends.

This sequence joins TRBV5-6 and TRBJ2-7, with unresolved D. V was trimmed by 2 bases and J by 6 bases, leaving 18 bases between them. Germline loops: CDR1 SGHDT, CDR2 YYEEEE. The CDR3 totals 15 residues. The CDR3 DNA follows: TGTGCCAGCAGCTTTTCTCCAAAGCAGTCGGGCGAGCAGTACTTC. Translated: CASSFSPKQSGEQYF.

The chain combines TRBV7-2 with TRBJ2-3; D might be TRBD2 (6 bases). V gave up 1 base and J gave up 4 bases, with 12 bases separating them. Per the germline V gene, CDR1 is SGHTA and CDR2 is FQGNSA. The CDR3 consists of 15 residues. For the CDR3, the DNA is TGTGCCAGCAGCTTAGTCGGGAGTAACGCAGATACGCAGTATTTT. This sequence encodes CASSLVGSNADTQYF.

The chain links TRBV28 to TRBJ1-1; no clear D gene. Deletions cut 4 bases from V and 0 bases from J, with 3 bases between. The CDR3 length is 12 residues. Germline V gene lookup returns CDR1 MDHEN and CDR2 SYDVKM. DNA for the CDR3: TGTGCCAGCAGTTCTATGAACACTGAAGCTTTCTTT. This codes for CASSSMNTEAFF.

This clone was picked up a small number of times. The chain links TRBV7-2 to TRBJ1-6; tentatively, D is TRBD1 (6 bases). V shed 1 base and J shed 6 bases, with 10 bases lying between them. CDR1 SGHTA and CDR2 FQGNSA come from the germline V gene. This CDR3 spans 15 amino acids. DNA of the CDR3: TGTGCCAGCAGCTTAGACAGGGTCGGTAATTCACCCCTCCACTTT. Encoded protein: CASSLDRVGNSPLHF.